Each of the 27 T cell receptor beta chains below was sequenced from the same sample in a study of blood T cell repertoires in COVID-19. This table comes from immunoSEQ multiplex PCR, and its TCRdb copy is limited to in-frame clones, with some not included. The sample holds some 340,000 clones, less than 90% seen once. The sequencing input was PBMCs or T cells enriched from blood (not recorded which). The receptor source for this set is a woman aged 50 to 65 who had recovered from COVID-19.

CDR3 in DNA: TGTGCCAGCAGCCAAGCCCGCCCAGATACGCAGTATTTT. This sequence encodes CASSQARPDTQYF. This rearrangement joins TRBV7-2 to TRBJ2-3; D unresolved. Germline V gene sequence: CDR1 SGHTA, CDR2 FQGNSA. Trimming left V 5 bases short and J 4 bases short, with 10 bases between. The CDR3 has 13 amino acids.

This chain links TRBV6-2 or TRBV6-3 with TRBJ2-5; tentative D call: TRBD2 (7 bases). This CDR3 comprises 15 residues. Trimming left V 3 bases short and J 1 base short, with 12 bases between. In germline, CDR1 is MNHEY, CDR2 SVGEGT. The CDR3 reads CASSYGGGLQETQYF. The CDR3 bases are TGTGCCAGCAGTTATGGCGGGGGCCTCCAAGAGACCCAGTACTTC.

The rearrangement links TRBV3-1 (or the pseudogene TRBV3-2) to TRBJ1-3; D gene unclear. Germline V lookup: CDR1 LGHDT, CDR2 YNNKEL (reference sequence). V was clipped by 1 base and J by 2 bases, with 12 bases between them. CDR3 length: 16 amino acids. The CDR3 region is CASSQVVGATGNTIYF. As DNA, the CDR3 is TGTGCCAGCAGCCAAGTAGTTGGTGCCACTGGAAACACCATATATTTT.

This chain joins TRBV11-2 and TRBJ1-2; 9 bases agree with TRBD1. Germline values: CDR1 SGHAT, CDR2 FQNNGV. J lost 5 bases, V lost 6 bases, and 16 bases had no gene match. The CDR3 consists of 17 residues. This CDR3 reads CASRQPSPGQGGYGYTF. For the CDR3, the DNA is TGTGCCAGCAGACAGCCTTCGCCGGGACAGGGTGGTTATGGCTACACCTTC.

V gene TRBV7-2 combines with J gene TRBJ1-5; 9 bases fit TRBD1. This CDR3 has 15 amino acids. The V gene's germline CDR1 is SGHTA and CDR2 FQGNSA. V trimming: 5 bases; J trimming: 6 bases; junction bases outside the gene matches: 8. CDR3 coding DNA: TGTGCCAGCAGCCAACAAGACAGGGGGTTTCAGCCCCAGCATTTT. Protein: CASSQQDRGFQPQHF.

The chain links TRBV2 to TRBJ2-5; 7 bases agree with TRBD2. The J segment lost 2 bases and the V segment lost 5 bases, leaving 11 bases of the junction unmatched. The CDR3 contains 16 residues. The germline gives CDR1 SNHLY, CDR2 FYNNEI. The CDR3 loop is CASSQGALAAQETQYF. DNA for the CDR3: TGTGCCAGCAGTCAGGGAGCCCTAGCGGCTCAAGAGACCCAGTACTTC.

Here the CDR3 reads CSASKSVGLAGKQFF. CDR3 nucleotides: TGCAGTGCTAGTAAAAGTGTAGGACTAGCGGGGAAGCAGTTCTTC. This chain links TRBV20-1 with TRBJ2-1, with 12 bases fitting TRBD2. The trim removed 3 bases at V and 11 bases at J, leaving 11 bases unmatched. The CDR3 extends over 15 amino acids. CDR1 and CDR2 from the germline V gene are DFQATT and SNEGSKA (reference sequence).

This chain connects TRBV12-3 or TRBV12-4 to TRBJ1-2; the match to TRBD1 covers 8 bases. J lost 5 bases, V lost 2 bases, and 1 base had no gene match. The CDR3 totals 13 residues. For the CDR3, the DNA is TGTGCCAGCAGTTTAAGGACAGGGTATGGCTACACCTTC. Translated: CASSLRTGYGYTF.

The chain couples TRBV15 to TRBJ1-2, with TRBD1 identical over 9 bases. This CDR3 comprises 16 residues. The V gene end was trimmed by 1 base and the J gene end by 6 bases; junction bases not matched to a gene: 9. Germline CDR1 LNHNV, CDR2 YYDKDF (reference sequence). This CDR3 reads CATSRGGQGRGNGYTF. CDR3 coding DNA: TGTGCCACCAGCAGAGGGGGACAGGGCCGGGGGAATGGCTACACCTTC.

This clone showed up just once. This chain links TRBV7-2 with TRBJ2-1, with 8 nucleotides matching TRBD2. The CDR3 contains 15 residues. Germline V CDR1 and CDR2: SGHTA, FQGNSA. V shed 5 bases and J 0 bases; nucleotides not matched to a gene: 3. The CDR3 nucleotides read TGTGCCAGCAGCAAAAGCGGGAGCTCCTACAATGAGCAGTTCTTC. Encoded protein: CASSKSGSSYNEQFF. Full variable domain (missing parts from reference TRBV7-2 and TRBJ2-1): GAGVSQSPSNKVTEKGKDVELRCDPISGHTALYWYRQSLGQGLEFLIYFQGNSAPDKSGLPSDRFSAERTGGSVSTLTIQRTQQEDSAVYLCASSKSGSSYNEQFFGPGTRLTVL.

This clone came up once. The chain links TRBV11-2 to TRBJ1-1, with a possible D match to TRBD1 (6 bases). Deletions cut 7 bases from V and 6 bases from J, with 18 bases between. The CDR3 length is 14 residues. Looked up from germline, CDR1 is SGHAT and CDR2 is FQNNGV. The CDR3 region is CASTLLGGAPEAFF. The CDR3 DNA reads as TGTGCCAGCACCCTACTTGGGGGGGCCCCTGAAGCTTTCTTT.

J is TRBJ2-3 and V is TRBV9; D is unclear. The V gene's germline CDR1 is SGDLS and CDR2 YYNGEE. Trimming took off 4 bases at V and 2 bases at J, with 14 bases between the two ends. The CDR3 sequence is 15 residues long. DNA of the CDR3: TGTGCCAGCAGCTCACTCCTTAGTTACACAGATACGCAGTATTTT. As protein: CASSSLLSYTDTQYF.

This sequence joins TRBV5-1 and TRBJ2-1; 9 nucleotides line up with TRBD2. V shed 6 bases and J 8 bases; nucleotides not matched to a gene: 15. The CDR3 totals 16 residues. Germline values: CDR1 SGHRS, CDR2 YFSETQ. The CDR3 here is CASTPNVGTSTYEQFF. CDR3 in DNA: TGCGCCAGCACACCCAACGTCGGGACTAGCACATATGAGCAGTTCTTC.

This chain connects TRBV6-1 to TRBJ1-2; TRBD1 aligns across 8 bases. The CDR3 contains 14 residues. The junction had 6 bases not matched to a gene; V was cut back by 2 bases and J by 7 bases. Germline values: CDR1 MNHNS, CDR2 SASEGT. The CDR3 reads CASSESGRGPGYTF. The CDR3 DNA sequence: TGTGCCAGCAGTGAATCGGGCAGGGGGCCTGGCTACACCTTC.

This chain links TRBV5-1 with TRBJ2-3, with 9 bases fitting TRBD1. Germline trimming cut 4 bases from V and 4 bases from J; bases unmatched to any gene: 7. Germline loops: CDR1 SGHRS, CDR2 YFSETQ. The CDR3 is 15 residues long. CDR3: CASSADRGKADTQYF. Here the CDR3 DNA reads TGCGCCAGCAGCGCGGACAGGGGTAAGGCAGATACGCAGTATTTT.

V gene TRBV28 combines with J gene TRBJ2-7; D call uncertain. Trimming stripped 4 bases from V and 5 bases from J, with 21 bases between. Germline assignment: CDR1 MDHEN and CDR2 SYDVKM. The length of the CDR3 is 16 residues. The CDR3 DNA reads as TGTGCCAGCAGTTCACCAAGCGACGTCGGGTTTGACGAGCAGTACTTC. Its protein product is CASSSPSDVGFDEQYF.

The V and J genes are TRBV19 and TRBJ1-2; weak D call: TRBD1 (5 bases). This CDR3 contains 16 residues. V was clipped by 6 bases and J by 0 bases, with 17 bases between them. CDR1 and CDR2 (germline): LNHDA, SQIVND (reference sequence). The CDR3 loop reads CASREGGGSANYGYTF. Written as DNA, the CDR3 is TGTGCCAGTAGGGAGGGCGGGGGGTCAGCTAACTATGGCTACACCTTC.

This chain joins TRBV5-8 and TRBJ2-1; TRBD1 agrees at 8 bases. The CDR3 spans 12 residues. Per the germline V gene, CDR1 is SGHTS and CDR2 is YDEGEE. Germline trimming cut 4 bases from V and 10 bases from J; bases unmatched to any gene: 4. This chain's CDR3 is CASSLGTGEQFF. CDR3 nucleotides: TGTGCCAGCAGCCTCGGGACAGGAGAGCAGTTCTTC. Drawing the rest from reference TRBV5-8 and TRBJ2-1, the complete variable domain is EAGVTQSPTHLIKTRGQQATLRCSPISGHTSVYWYQQALGLGLQFLLWYDEGEERNRGNFPPRFSGRQFPNYSSELNVNALELEDSALYLCASSLGTGEQFFGPGTRLTVL.

The chain joins TRBV11-3 to TRBJ1-1; no definite D call. CDR1 and CDR2 from the germline V gene are SGHNT and YENEEA. Deletions cut 5 bases from V and 4 bases from J, with 14 bases between. This CDR3 comprises 14 residues. CDR3 nucleotide sequence: TGTGCCAGCAGCCCAAACTTCGGGGTCACTGAAGCTTTCTTT. Protein sequence: CASSPNFGVTEAFF.

The chain employs TRBV7-9 and TRBJ2-1, with no clear D. The CDR3 sequence is 12 residues long. V was pared by 4 bases and J by 13 bases, with 14 bases between. The germline CDR1 and CDR2 sequences are SEHNR and FQNEAQ (reference sequence). The CDR3 loop reads CASSSVLVEQFF. CDR3 DNA: TGTGCCAGCAGCTCGGTCCTTGTTGAACAGTTCTTC. Full variable domain (missing parts from reference TRBV7-9 and TRBJ2-1): DTGVSQNPRHKITKRGQNVTFRCDPISEHNRLYWYRQTLGQGPEFLTYFQNEAQLEKSRLLSDRFSAERPKGSFSTLEIQRTEQGDSAMYLCASSSVLVEQFFGPGTRLTVL.

The chain recombines TRBV6-2 or TRBV6-3 with TRBJ1-2, with D tentatively TRBD1 (5 bases). The CDR3 spans 13 residues. CDR1 MNHEY and CDR2 SVGEGT come from the germline V gene. The germline V and J ends were trimmed by 5 bases and 4 bases, with 11 bases remaining between them. DNA of the CDR3: TGTGCCAGCAGTCAGACAGACCCCTATGGCTACACCTTC. Amino acid sequence: CASSQTDPYGYTF.

The CDR3 DNA sequence: TGTGCCAGCAGCGATGGGGGCGGTCAGACCTACGAGCAGTACTTC. It encodes CASSDGGGQTYEQYF. The V and J genes are TRBV5-8 and TRBJ2-7; tentative D call: TRBD1 (6 bases). Germline V CDR1 and CDR2: SGHTS, YDEGEE. This CDR3 region has 15 residues. The V end lost 4 bases, the J end lost 2 bases, and 16 bases lay between the germline ends.

This clone was observed a few times. V gene TRBV5-4 combines with J gene TRBJ1-5; 8 bases fit TRBD1. Germline CDR1 and CDR2: SGHNT and YYREEE (reference sequence). The CDR3 spans 15 residues. Trimming at V came to 2 bases and at J to 7 bases, leaving 8 bases not matched to a gene. In DNA form, the CDR3 reads TGTGCCAGCAGCTTCCAGGGGGCGGGGGACCAGCCCCAGCATTTT. It specifies CASSFQGAGDQPQHF.

The V gene is TRBV7-2, the J gene TRBJ2-7, with 9 bases fitting TRBD1. V shed 5 bases and J 4 bases; nucleotides not matched to a gene: 9. Germline CDR1 SGHTA, CDR2 FQGNSA. CDR3 length: 15 amino acids. The CDR3 reads CASSIKGQGGYEQYF. The CDR3 region has the DNA TGTGCCAGCAGCATCAAGGGACAGGGAGGATACGAGCAGTACTTC. Together with reference TRBV7-2 and TRBJ2-7, the CDR3 gives the full variable domain: GAGVSQSPSNKVTEKGKDVELRCDPISGHTALYWYRQSLGQGLEFLIYFQGNSAPDKSGLPSDRFSAERTGGSVSTLTIQRTQQEDSAVYLCASSIKGQGGYEQYFGPGTRLTVT.

The genes are TRBV28 and TRBJ1-3; a possible D gene is TRBD1 (6 bases). Germline-derived CDR1 and CDR2 are MDHEN and SYDVKM. This CDR3 has 16 residues. Trimming pared 1 base from V and 0 bases from J, leaving 10 bases between. CDR3 loop: CASSLSTGRSGNTIYF. CDR3 DNA: TGTGCCAGCAGTTTATCGACAGGCCGCTCTGGAAACACCATATATTTT.

V and J are TRBV6-5 and TRBJ1-1, with a possible D match to TRBD1 (5 bases). The V end was cut by 9 bases, the J end by 0 bases, with 11 bases between. This CDR3 comprises 13 residues. Germline V CDR1 and CDR2: MNHEY, SVGAGI. The CDR3 nucleotides are TGTGCCAGTATCGACAGCTTGAACACTGAAGCTTTCTTT. Translating it yields CASIDSLNTEAFF.

The genes are TRBV7-2 and TRBJ2-5; 11 positions match TRBD2. Germline V CDR1 and CDR2: SGHTA, FQGNSA. The CDR3 consists of 18 residues. The V segment lost 3 bases and the J segment 5 bases; nucleotides outside the gene matches: 14. As DNA, the CDR3 is TGTGCCAGCAGCTTGCTCACTAGCGGGAGAGCCGCGTTTGAGACCCAGTACTTC. It encodes CASSLLTSGRAAFETQYF. Looking up the rest from reference TRBV7-2 and TRBJ2-5 gives the full variable domain: GAGVSQSPSNKVTEKGKDVELRCDPISGHTALYWYRQSLGQGLEFLIYFQGNSAPDKSGLPSDRFSAERTGGSVSTLTIQRTQQEDSAVYLCASSLLTSGRAAFETQYFGPGTRLLVL.